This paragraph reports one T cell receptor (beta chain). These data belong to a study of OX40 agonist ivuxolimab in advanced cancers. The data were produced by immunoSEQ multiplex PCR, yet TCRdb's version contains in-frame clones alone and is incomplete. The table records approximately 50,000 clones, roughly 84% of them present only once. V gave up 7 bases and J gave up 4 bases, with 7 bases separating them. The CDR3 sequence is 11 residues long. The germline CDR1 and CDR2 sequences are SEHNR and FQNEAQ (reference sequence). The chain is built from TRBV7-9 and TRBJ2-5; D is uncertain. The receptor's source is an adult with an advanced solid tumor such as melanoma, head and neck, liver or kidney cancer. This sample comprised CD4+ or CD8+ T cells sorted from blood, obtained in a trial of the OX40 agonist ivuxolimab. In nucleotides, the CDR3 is TGTGCCAGCACCATTGGAGAGACCCAGTACTTC. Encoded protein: CASTIGETQYF. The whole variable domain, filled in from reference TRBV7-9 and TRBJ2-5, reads DTGVSQNPRHKITKRGQNVTFRCDPISEHNRLYWYRQTLGQGPEFLTYFQNEAQLEKSRLLSDRFSAERPKGSFSTLEIQRTEQGDSAMYLCASTIGETQYFGPGTRLLVL.